A selection of T cell receptor beta chains follows, all from one sample in a study of blood T cell repertoires in COVID-19. TCRdb keeps only in-frame clones here, not all; method: immunoSEQ multiplex PCR. Of approximately 97,000 clones detected, 87% appear once; the ten largest clones hold more than 4.5%. The sequenced material came from peripheral blood. These receptor sequences come from a woman between 45 and 65 years old with COVID-19, enrolled during active disease. CDR3s include the opening cysteine and the closing phenylalanine or tryptophan. A D gene is named only where the DNA matches it firmly. Size values are once, few and many counts, or a class for expanded clones, and some rows have none.

TRBJ2-5 NA TRBV7-9 NA TGTGCCAGCGTCGACTTGGGAGGGGGAGAGACCCAGTACTTC CASVDLGGGETQYF
TRBJ2-7 NA TRBV4-2 NA TGTGCCAGCAGCCAAGAGGGCACAGGGATAACCTACGAGCAGTACTTC CASSQEGTGITYEQYF
TRBJ2-7 NA TRBV7-6 TRBD2 TGTGCCAGCAGCCTATTGACTAGCGGGGGATCCTACGAGCAGTACTTC CASSLLTSGGSYEQYF
TRBJ2-5 NA TRBV29-1 NA TGCAGCGAGAGGGGAGGGGGGGAGACCCAGTACTTC CSERGGGETQYF
TRBJ1-6 NA TRBV6-1 NA TGTGCCAGCAGTGAAGCCGTGACATTTCGTCGTAATTCACCCCTCCACTTT CASSEAVTFRRNSPLHF
TRBJ1-1 few TRBV12-3/TRBV12-4 TRBD1 TGTGCCAGCAGGCTACAGGGGGCTGACGCTTTCTTT CASRLQGADAFF
TRBJ2-3 NA TRBV3-1/TRBV3-2 NA TGTGCCAGCAGCGCACCGCACGGACTGCCCACAGATACGCAGTATTTT CASSAPHGLPTDTQYF
TRBJ2-2 few TRBV19 NA TGTGCCAGTAGTAAACAGGGAAGGTTGGGGTCGATCGCCACCGGGGAGCTGTTTTTT CASSKQGRLGSIATGELFF
TRBJ2-7 NA TRBV19 TRBD1 TGTGCCAGTAGTATTCCGGGACAGGGCAGCCACGAGCAGTACTTC CASSIPGQGSHEQYF
TRBJ1-1 NA TRBV5-1 TRBD1 TGCGCCAGCAGCTTGGCCACAGGGGGCGTTCACACTGAAGCTTTCTTT CASSLATGGVHTEAFF
TRBJ2-1 NA TRBV11-3 TRBD1 TGTGCCAGCTCCTGGACAGGGGGCAATGAGCAGTTCTTC CASSWTGGNEQFF